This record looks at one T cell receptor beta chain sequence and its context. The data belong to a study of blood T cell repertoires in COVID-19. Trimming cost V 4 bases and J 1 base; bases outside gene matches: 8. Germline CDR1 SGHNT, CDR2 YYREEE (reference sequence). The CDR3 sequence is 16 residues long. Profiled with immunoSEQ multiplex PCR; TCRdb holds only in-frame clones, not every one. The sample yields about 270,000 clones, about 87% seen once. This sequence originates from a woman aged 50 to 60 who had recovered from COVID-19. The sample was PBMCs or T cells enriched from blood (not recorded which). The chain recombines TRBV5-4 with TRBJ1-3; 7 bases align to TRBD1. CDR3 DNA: TGTGCCAGCAGCAAAGGACAGGCTGAATCTGGAAACACCATATATTTT. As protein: CASSKGQAESGNTIYF.